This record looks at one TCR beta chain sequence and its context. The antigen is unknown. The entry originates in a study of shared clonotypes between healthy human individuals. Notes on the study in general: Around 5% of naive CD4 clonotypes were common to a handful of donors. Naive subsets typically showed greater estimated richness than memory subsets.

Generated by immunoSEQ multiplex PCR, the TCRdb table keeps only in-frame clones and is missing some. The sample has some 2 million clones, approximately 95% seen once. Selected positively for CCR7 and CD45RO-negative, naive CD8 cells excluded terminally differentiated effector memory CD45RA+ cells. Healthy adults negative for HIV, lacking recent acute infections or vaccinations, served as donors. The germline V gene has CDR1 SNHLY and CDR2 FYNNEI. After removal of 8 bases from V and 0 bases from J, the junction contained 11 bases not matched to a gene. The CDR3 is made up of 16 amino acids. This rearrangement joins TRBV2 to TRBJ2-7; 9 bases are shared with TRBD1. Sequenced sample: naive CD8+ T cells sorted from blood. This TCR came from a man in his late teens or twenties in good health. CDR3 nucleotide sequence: TGTGCCAGCTTCTCTGGGACAGGGCCGAGCTCCTACGAGCAGTACTTC. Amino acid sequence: CASFSGTGPSSYEQYF.